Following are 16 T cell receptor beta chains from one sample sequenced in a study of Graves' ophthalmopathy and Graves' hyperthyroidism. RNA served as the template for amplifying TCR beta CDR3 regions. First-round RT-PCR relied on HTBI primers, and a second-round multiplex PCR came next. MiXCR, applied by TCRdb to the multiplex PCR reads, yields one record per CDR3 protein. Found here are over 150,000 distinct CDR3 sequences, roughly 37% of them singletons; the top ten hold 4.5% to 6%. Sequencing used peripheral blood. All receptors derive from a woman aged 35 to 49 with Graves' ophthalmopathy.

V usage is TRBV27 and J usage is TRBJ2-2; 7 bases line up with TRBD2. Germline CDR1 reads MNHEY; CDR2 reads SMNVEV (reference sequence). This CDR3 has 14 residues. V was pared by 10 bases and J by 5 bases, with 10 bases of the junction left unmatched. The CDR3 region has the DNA TGTGCCACCCATTCCCTACTAGCGACCGGGGAGCTGTTTTTT. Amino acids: CATHSLLATGELFF.

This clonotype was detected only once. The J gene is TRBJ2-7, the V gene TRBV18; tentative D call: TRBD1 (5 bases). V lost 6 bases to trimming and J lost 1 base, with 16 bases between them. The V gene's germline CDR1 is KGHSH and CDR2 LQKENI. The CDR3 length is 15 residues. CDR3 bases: TGTGCCAGCTCGACTGGGGCAGGTAGTTCCTACGAGCAGTACTTC. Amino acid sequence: CASSTGAGSSYEQYF. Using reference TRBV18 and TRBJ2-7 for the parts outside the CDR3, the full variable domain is NAGVMQNPRHLVRRRGQEARLRCSPMKGHSHVYWYRQLPEEGLKFMVYLQKENIIDESGMPKERFSAEFPKEGPSILRIQQVVRGDSAAYFCASSTGAGSSYEQYFGPGTRLTVT.

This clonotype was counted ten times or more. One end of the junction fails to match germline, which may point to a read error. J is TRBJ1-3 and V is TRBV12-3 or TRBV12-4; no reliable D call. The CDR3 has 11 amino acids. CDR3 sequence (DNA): TGTGTCAGCAGTTTAGGGAACACCATATATTTT. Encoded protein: CVSSLGNTIYF.

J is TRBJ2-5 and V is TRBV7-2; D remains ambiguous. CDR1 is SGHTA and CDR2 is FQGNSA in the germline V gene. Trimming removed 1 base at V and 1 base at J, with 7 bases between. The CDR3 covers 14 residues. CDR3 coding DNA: TGTGCCAGCAGCTTAGATATCACCCAAGAGACCCAGTACTTC. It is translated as CASSLDITQETQYF.

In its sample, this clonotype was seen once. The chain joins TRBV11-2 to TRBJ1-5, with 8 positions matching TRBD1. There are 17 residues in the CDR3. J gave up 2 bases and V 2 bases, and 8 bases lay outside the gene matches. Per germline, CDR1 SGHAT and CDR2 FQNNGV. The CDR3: CASSLQPQGAGNQPQHF. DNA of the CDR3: TGTGCCAGCAGCTTACAACCCCAGGGGGCTGGCAATCAGCCCCAGCATTTT.

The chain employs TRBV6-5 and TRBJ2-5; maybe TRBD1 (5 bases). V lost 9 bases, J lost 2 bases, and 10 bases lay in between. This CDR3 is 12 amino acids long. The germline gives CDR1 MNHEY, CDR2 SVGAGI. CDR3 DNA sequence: TGTGCCAGTAGGGCAGGGCAAGAGACCCAGTACTTC. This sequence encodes CASRAGQETQYF.

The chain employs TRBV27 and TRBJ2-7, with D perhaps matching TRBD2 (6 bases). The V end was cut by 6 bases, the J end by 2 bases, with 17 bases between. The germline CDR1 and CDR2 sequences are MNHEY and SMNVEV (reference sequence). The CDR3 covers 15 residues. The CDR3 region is CASRPVGSGTYEQYF. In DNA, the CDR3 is TGTGCCAGCAGGCCCGTGGGTAGCGGCACCTACGAGCAGTACTTC.

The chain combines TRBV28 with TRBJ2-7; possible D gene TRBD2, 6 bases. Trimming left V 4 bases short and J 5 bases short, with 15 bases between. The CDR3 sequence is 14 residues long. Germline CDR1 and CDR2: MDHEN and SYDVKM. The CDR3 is CASSSYAGRNEQYF. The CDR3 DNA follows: TGTGCCAGCAGTTCGTATGCGGGGCGGAACGAGCAGTACTTC.

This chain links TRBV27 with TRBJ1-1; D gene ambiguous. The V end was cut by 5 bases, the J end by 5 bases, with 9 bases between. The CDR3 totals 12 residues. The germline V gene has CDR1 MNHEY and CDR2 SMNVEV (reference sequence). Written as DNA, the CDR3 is TGTGCCAGCAGTAGAGAGAGGACTGAAGCTTTCTTT. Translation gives CASSRERTEAFF.

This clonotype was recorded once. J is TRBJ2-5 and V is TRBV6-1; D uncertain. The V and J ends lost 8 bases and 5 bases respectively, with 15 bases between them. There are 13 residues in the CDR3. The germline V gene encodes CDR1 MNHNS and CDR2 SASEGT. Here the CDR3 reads CASGLWARETQYF. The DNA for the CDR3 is TGTGCCAGCGGGCTTTGGGCGCGGGAGACCCAGTACTTC.

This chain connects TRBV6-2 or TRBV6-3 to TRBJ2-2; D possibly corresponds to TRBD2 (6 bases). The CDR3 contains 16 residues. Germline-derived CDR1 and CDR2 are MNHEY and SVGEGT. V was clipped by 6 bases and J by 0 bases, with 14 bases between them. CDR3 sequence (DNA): TGTGCCAGCAGGGTGTGGCGGGGTACGAACACCGGGGAGCTGTTTTTT. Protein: CASRVWRGTNTGELFF.

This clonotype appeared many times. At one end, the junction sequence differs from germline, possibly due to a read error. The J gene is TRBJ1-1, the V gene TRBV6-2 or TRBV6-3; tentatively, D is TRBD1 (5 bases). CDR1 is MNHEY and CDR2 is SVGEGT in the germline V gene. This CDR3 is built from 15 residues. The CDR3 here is CAGSSTGTDGIEAFF. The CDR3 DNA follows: TGTGCCGGCAGTTCAACCGGGACGGATGGGATTGAAGCTTTCTTT.

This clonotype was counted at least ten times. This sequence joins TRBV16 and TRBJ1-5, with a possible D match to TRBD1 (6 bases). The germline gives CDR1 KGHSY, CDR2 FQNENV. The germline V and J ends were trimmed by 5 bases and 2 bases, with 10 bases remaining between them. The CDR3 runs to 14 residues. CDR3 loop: CASSVGGGNQPQHF. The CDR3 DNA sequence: TGTGCCAGCAGCGTAGGGGGGGGCAATCAGCCCCAGCATTTT.

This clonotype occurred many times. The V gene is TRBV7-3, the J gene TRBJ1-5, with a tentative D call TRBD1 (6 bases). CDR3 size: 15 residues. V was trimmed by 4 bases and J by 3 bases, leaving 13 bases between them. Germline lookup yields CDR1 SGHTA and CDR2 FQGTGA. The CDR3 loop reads CASSSKGGHNQPQHF. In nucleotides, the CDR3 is TGTGCCAGCAGCTCGAAGGGGGGCCACAATCAGCCCCAGCATTTT. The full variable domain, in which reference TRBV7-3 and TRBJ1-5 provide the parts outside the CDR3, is GAGVSQTPSNKVTEKGKYVELRCDPISGHTALYWYRQSLGQGPEFLIYFQGTGAADDSGLPNDRFFAVRPEGSVSTLKIQRTERGDSAVYLCASSSKGGHNQPQHFGDGTRLSIL.

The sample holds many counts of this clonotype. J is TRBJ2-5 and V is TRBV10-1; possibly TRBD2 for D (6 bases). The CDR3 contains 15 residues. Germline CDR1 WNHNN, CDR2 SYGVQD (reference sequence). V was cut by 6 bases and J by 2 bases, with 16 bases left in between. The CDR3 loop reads CASSTLGGDQETQYF. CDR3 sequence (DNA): TGCGCCAGCAGCACACTAGGAGGGGATCAAGAGACCCAGTACTTC.

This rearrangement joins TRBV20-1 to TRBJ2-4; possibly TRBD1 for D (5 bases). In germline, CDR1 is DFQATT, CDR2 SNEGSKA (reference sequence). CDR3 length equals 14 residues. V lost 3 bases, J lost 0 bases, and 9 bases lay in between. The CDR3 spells CSARGQLAKNIQYF. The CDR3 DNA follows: TGCAGTGCTAGGGGGCAGCTAGCCAAAAACATTCAGTACTTC.